One and the same sample provided the 15 T cell receptor beta chains below, sequenced in a study of beta chain features in type 1 diabetes. The study, taken as a whole, reports: Shorter TCRB CDR3s, moderately but significantly so, were found in Type 1 diabetes patients in all four CD4+ subsets.

Their antigens are not known. As every portion of the isolated RNA was reverse transcribed, the sequencing read expressed TCRB transcripts. Assay used: immunoSEQ multiplex PCR; TCRdb lists only in-frame clones, some missing. The sample has around 250,000 clones, roughly 13% seen once. The sample consisted of naive CD4+ T cells from blood. These receptors originate from a man in his thirties or forties with type 1 diabetes.

This clone was detected only a few times. The chain carries TRBV6-6 and TRBJ1-4, with 8 bases lining up with TRBD1. There are 14 residues in the CDR3. Germline loops: CDR1 MNHNY, CDR2 SVGAGI (reference sequence). Trimming at V came to 5 bases and at J to 3 bases, leaving 2 bases not matched to a gene. The CDR3 coding sequence is TGTGCCAGCAGTCCGGGACAGGCTAATGAAAAACTGTTTTTT. It translates to CASSPGQANEKLFF.

This clone was seen once. V and J are TRBV6-6 and TRBJ2-7, with D maybe TRBD1 (5 bases). With 6 bases removed from V and 2 bases from J, the gap between germline ends came to 17 bases. Germline CDR1 reads MNHNY; CDR2 reads SVGAGI (reference sequence). The CDR3 extends over 15 amino acids. CDR3 coding DNA: TGTGCCAGCAGCCGATTCGACAGTCGAGCCTACGAGCAGTACTTC. Protein: CASSRFDSRAYEQYF.

J is TRBJ2-7 and V is TRBV5-4; D perhaps matches TRBD2 (5 bases). Trimming left V 7 bases short and J 1 base short, with 12 bases between. CDR1 is SGHNT and CDR2 is YYREEE in the germline V gene (reference sequence). This CDR3 has 13 residues. The CDR3: CASRDQRSYEQYF. The CDR3 nucleotides read TGTGCCAGCCGTGATCAGCGGTCCTACGAGCAGTACTTC.

The rearrangement uses TRBV20-1 and TRBJ1-1; D is ambiguous. V was shortened by 3 bases and J by 8 bases, with 10 bases between the two germline ends. CDR3 size: 11 residues. The germline gives CDR1 DFQATT, CDR2 SNEGSKA (reference sequence). As DNA, the CDR3 is TGCAGTGCTAGGGCTGTCTCGGAAGCTTTCTTT. Translated, it gives CSARAVSEAFF.

V is TRBV2 and J is TRBJ2-4; D unclear. Between the trimmed V and J ends, which lost 7 bases and 6 bases, there was a span of 16 bases. Per the germline V gene, CDR1 is SNHLY and CDR2 is FYNNEI. The CDR3 contains 14 residues. CDR3 coding DNA: TGTGCCAGCAAGCCTCCGCCATCTACAAACATTCAGTACTTC. It is translated as CASKPPPSTNIQYF.

The genes are TRBV9 and TRBJ2-3; D is unclear. This CDR3 comprises 16 residues. Trimming pared 0 bases from V and 3 bases from J, leaving 14 bases between. Germline assignment: CDR1 SGDLS and CDR2 YYNGEE. In nucleotides, the CDR3 is TGTGCCAGCAGCGTAGCGAGCGCAGAAGCTACAGATACGCAGTATTTT. Its translation: CASSVASAEATDTQYF.

The V and J genes are TRBV7-3 and TRBJ1-1; no definite D call. This CDR3 contains 13 residues. Germline V gives CDR1 SGHTA, CDR2 FQGTGA. V gave up 4 bases and J gave up 1 base, with 7 bases separating them. CDR3 in DNA: TGTGCCAGCAGCTCCCAGGAGAACACTGAAGCTTTCTTT. Translated, it gives CASSSQENTEAFF.

There are a few counts of this clone. V usage is TRBV5-1 and J usage is TRBJ2-3; TRBD1 might be the D (6 bases). The CDR3 runs 16 residues. The V gene's germline CDR1 is SGHRS and CDR2 YFSETQ. Between the trimmed V and J ends, which lost 2 bases and 4 bases, there was a span of 17 bases. The CDR3 nucleotides are TGCGCCAGCAGCTTCCGGACAGAGTCAAATCCAGATACGCAGTATTTT. It translates to CASSFRTESNPDTQYF.

A word on this clone: The sample contains more than one DNA sequence encoding this CDR3. The chain recombines TRBV18 with TRBJ2-7; 7 nucleotides align to TRBD2. This CDR3 is built from 13 residues. Looked up from germline, CDR1 is KGHSH and CDR2 is LQKENI. J lost 5 bases, V lost 0 bases, and 1 base had no gene match. For the CDR3, the DNA is TGTGCCAGCTCACCACCGGCGGGGGACGAGCAGTACTTC. It is translated as CASSPPAGDEQYF.

CDR3: CASSYLAGVSDTQYF. CDR3 bases: TGTGCCAGCAGTTACTTAGCGGGGGTTTCAGATACGCAGTATTTT. The chain couples TRBV7-9 to TRBJ2-3; 9 bases match TRBD2. V lost 6 bases to trimming and J lost 4 bases; unmatched junction nucleotides: 8. Germline assignment: CDR1 SEHNR and CDR2 FQNEAQ (reference sequence). There are 15 residues in the CDR3.

A few counts support this clone. The CDR3 spells CASTGTGGPIPQYF. CDR3 bases: TGTGCCAGCACAGGGACAGGGGGCCCGATTCCCCAGTACTTC. The chain recombines TRBV28 with TRBJ2-5; 12 bases align to TRBD1. Germline loops: CDR1 MDHEN, CDR2 SYDVKM. V shed 7 bases and J 9 bases; nucleotides not matched to a gene: 9. The CDR3 length is 14 residues.

This clone was counted only a few times. V and J are TRBV29-1 and TRBJ1-2, with D unresolved. The V end was cut by 5 bases, the J end by 4 bases, with 11 bases between. Germline V gene lookup returns CDR1 SQVTM and CDR2 ANQGSEA. This CDR3 region has 12 residues. CDR3 DNA: TGCAGCGTTTACACCTCACCCTATGGCTACACCTTC. This codes for CSVYTSPYGYTF.

This clone appeared a few times. This rearrangement joins TRBV7-9 to TRBJ1-3; D gene unclear. The CDR3 covers 14 residues. The ends were cut back, 0 bases at V and 3 bases at J, with 6 bases in the middle. The V gene's germline CDR1 is SEHNR and CDR2 FQNEAQ (reference sequence). The CDR3 protein is CASSLASFGNTIYF. DNA for the CDR3: TGTGCCAGCAGCTTAGCGAGCTTTGGAAACACCATATATTTT.

This clone was picked up a small number of times. The chain carries TRBV29-1 and TRBJ2-5; possible D gene TRBD1, 6 bases. The CDR3 totals 13 residues. The V gene's germline CDR1 is SQVTM and CDR2 ANQGSEA. Trimming took 4 bases from V and 5 from J, leaving 14 bases between them. The CDR3 nucleotides read TGCAGCGTTGGACCGGACAGTTCGGAGACCCAGTACTTC. This sequence encodes CSVGPDSSETQYF.

V usage is TRBV2 and J usage is TRBJ1-5; maybe TRBD1 (5 bases). Trimming left V 8 bases short and J 3 bases short, with 8 bases between. Germline CDR1 is SNHLY and CDR2 is FYNNEI. The CDR3 is 12 residues long. For the CDR3, the DNA is TGTGCCAGCGGGGGGAACAATCAGCCCCAGCATTTT. Translating gives CASGGNNQPQHF. The full variable domain, completed using reference TRBV2 and TRBJ1-5, is EPEVTQTPSHQVTQMGQEVILRCVPISNHLYFYWYRQILGQKVEFLVSFYNNEISEKSEIFDDQFSVERPDGSNFTLKIRSTKLEDSAMYFCASGGNNQPQHFGDGTRLSIL.